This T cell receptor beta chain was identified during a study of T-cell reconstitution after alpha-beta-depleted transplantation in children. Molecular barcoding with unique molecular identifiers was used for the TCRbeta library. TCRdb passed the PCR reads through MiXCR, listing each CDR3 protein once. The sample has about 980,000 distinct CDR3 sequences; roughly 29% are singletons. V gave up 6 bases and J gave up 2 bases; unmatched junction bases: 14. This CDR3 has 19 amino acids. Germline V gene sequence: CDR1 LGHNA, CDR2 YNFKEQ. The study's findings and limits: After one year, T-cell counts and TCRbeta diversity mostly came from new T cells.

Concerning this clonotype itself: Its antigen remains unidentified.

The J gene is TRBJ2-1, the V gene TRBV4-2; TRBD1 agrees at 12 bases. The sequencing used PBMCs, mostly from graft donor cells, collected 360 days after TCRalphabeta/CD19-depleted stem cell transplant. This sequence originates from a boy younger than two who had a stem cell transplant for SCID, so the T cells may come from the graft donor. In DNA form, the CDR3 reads TGTGCCAGCAGGCACCGAGGGACAGGGGGCGCGCAACCCTACAATGAGCAGTTCTTC. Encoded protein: CASRHRGTGGAQPYNEQFF.